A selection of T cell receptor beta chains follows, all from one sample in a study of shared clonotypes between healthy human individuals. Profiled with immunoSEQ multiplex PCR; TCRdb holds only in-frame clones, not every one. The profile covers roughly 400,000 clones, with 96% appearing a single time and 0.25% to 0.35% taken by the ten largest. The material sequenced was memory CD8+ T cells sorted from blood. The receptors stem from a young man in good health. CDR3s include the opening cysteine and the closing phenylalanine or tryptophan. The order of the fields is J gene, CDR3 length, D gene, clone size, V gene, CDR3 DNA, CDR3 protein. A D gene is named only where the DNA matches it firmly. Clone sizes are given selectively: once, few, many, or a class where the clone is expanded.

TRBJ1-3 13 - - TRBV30 TGTGCCTGGAGGGACAGCTCTGGAAACACCATATATTTT CAWRDSSGNTIYF
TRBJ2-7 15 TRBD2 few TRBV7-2 TGTGCCAGCAGCTTAGCGCTAGCGGGAGGTTACGAGCAGTACTTC CASSLALAGGYEQYF
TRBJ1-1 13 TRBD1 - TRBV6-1 TGTGCCAGCAGCGAATCGGACAGGGAAGAAGCTTTCTTT CASSESDREEAFF
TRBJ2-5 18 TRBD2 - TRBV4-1 TGCGCCAGCAGCCAAACCGGGACTAGCGGAGCTTCGGGTGAGACCCAGTACTTC CASSQTGTSGASGETQYF
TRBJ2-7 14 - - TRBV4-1 TGCGCCAGCAGCCAAGAAACAGTGGCCTACGAGCAGTACTTC CASSQETVAYEQYF
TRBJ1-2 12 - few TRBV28 TGTGCCAGCAGTTTAAGTAACTATGGCTACACCTTC CASSLSNYGYTF
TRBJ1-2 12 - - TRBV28 TGTGCCACCGGGGACCCACAGTACGGCTACACCTTC CATGDPQYGYTF
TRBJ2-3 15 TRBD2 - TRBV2 TGTGCCAGCAGCGCCGGGACTAGCGACCCAGATACGCAGTATTTT CASSAGTSDPDTQYF
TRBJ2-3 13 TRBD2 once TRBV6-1 TGTGCCAGCAGAACGGGAGGGTCAGATACGCAGTATTTT CASRTGGSDTQYF
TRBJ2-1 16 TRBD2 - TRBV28 TGTGCCAGCAGAACCGGGACTATAAGCTCCTACAATGAGCAGTTCTTC CASRTGTISSYNEQFF
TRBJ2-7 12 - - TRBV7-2 TGTGCCAGCAGCTTTATCCCGTACGAGCAGTACTTC CASSFIPYEQYF
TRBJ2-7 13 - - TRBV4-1 TGCGCCAGCAGCCAACTGTTTCGATACGAGCAGTACTTC CASSQLFRYEQYF
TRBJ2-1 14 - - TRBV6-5 TGTGCCAGCAGTTACGGTTCCTCCTACAATGAGCAGTTCTTC CASSYGSSYNEQFF
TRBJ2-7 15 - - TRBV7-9 TGTGCCAGCAGCTTATCAGGGGCCGGCCTCTACGAGCAGTACTTC CASSLSGAGLYEQYF
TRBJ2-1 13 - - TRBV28 TGTGCCAGCAGGACTCAGGGGACTATCGGGCAGTTCTTC CASRTQGTIGQFF
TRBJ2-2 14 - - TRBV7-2 TGTGCCAGCAGCTTACAAACGGGCACCGGGGAGCTGTTTTTT CASSLQTGTGELFF
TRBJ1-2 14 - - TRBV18 TGTGCCAGCTCACCAGTGGGGGGCAGGGAAGGCTACACCTTC CASSPVGGREGYTF
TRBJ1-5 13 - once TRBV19 TGTGCCAGTAGTCCAGACGGGGGGCAGCCCCAGCATTTT CASSPDGGQPQHF
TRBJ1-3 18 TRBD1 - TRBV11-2 TGTGCCAGCAGCTCATTTCTAGGGACAGGGGATCCGGGAAACACCATATATTTT CASSSFLGTGDPGNTIYF
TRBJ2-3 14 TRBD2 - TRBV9 TGTGCCAGCAGCCGGACTAGTGGGACAGATACGCAGTATTTT CASSRTSGTDTQYF
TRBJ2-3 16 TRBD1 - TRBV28 TGTGCCAGCAGTCCTCGTCAGGGGGCTGGCACAGATACGCAGTATTTT CASSPRQGAGTDTQYF
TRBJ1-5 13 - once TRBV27 TGTGCCAGCAGTATCCTACCCAATCAGCCCCAGCATTTT CASSILPNQPQHF
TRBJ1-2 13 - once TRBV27 TGTGCCAGCAGTTTAAACGGGGGACGGGGCTACACCTTC CASSLNGGRGYTF
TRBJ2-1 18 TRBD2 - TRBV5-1 TGCGCCAGCAGCTTCCCAAAGAAACGACTAGCGGGTCACAATGAGCAGTTCTTC CASSFPKKRLAGHNEQFF
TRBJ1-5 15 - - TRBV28 TGTGCCAGCACCTGGGGGGGGATCCGCAGTCAGCCCCAGCATTTT CASTWGGIRSQPQHF
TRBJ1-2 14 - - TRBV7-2 TGTGCCAGCAGCGGGGACCTTCGGGGCTATGGCTACACCTTC CASSGDLRGYGYTF
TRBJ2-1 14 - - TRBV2 TGTGCCAGCAGTGAAGATGAGCGAGGGAATGAGCAGTTCTTC CASSEDERGNEQFF
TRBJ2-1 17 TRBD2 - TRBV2 TGTGCCAGCAGTGAAGCGGGGGAAGATAGCGGGACCTATGAGCAGTTCTTC CASSEAGEDSGTYEQFF
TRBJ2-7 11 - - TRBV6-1 TGTGCCAGCAGTATTTGGCGGGAGCAGTACTTC CASSIWREQYF
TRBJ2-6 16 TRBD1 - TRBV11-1 TGTGCCAGCAGCTTAAACAGGGGCTCTGGGGCCAACGTCCTGACTTTC CASSLNRGSGANVLTF
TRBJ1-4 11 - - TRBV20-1 TGCAGTGCTAGCGCTAATGAAAAACTGTTTTTT CSASANEKLFF
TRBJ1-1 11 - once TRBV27 TGTGCCAGCAGACAGAACACTGAAGCTTTCTTT CASRQNTEAFF
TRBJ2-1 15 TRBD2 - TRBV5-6 TGTGCCAGCAGCTTGGGGGGACTAGCGGGCAATGAGCAGTTCTTC CASSLGGLAGNEQFF
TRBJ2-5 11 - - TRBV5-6 TGTGCCTCCCAACTTGCGGGGACCCAGTACTTC CASQLAGTQYF
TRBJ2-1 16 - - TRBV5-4 TGTGCCAGCAGCTTATGGGGGCTAGCGGTCTACAATGAGCAGTTCTTC CASSLWGLAVYNEQFF
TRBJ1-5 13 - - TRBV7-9 TGTGCCAGCAGCTATGATCGTAATCAGCCCCAGCATTTT CASSYDRNQPQHF
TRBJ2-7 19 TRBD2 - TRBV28 TGTGCCAGCAGCCACATGGGGACTAGCGGGAGGGCCACTCTTTACGAGCAGTACTTC CASSHMGTSGRATLYEQYF
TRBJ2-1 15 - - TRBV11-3 TGTGCCAGCAGCTTAACAGAGGGAACCTACAATGAGCAGTTCTTC CASSLTEGTYNEQFF
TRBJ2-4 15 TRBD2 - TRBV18 TGTGCCAGCTCCGGGACTGACGGGGGGAAAAACATTCAGTACTTC CASSGTDGGKNIQYF
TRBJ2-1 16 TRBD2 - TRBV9 TGTGCCAGCAGCGATCGAAGCGGGAGTGCCTACAATGAGCAGTTCTTC CASSDRSGSAYNEQFF
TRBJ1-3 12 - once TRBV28 TGTGCCAGCGCATCCTCTGGAAACACCATATATTTT CASASSGNTIYF
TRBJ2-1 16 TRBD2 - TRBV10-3 TGTGCCATCAGTGGCCCTCAACCGGGACTAGCGGGAGAGCAGTTCTTC CAISGPQPGLAGEQFF
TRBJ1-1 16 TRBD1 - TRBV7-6 TGTGCCAGCAGCCCAGCCGGACAGGGAATGAACACTGAAGCTTTCTTT CASSPAGQGMNTEAFF
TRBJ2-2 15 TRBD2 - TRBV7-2 TGTGCCAGCAGCATAGCGGGAGAGACGGCCGGGGAGCTGTTTTTT CASSIAGETAGELFF
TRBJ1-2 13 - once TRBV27 TGTGCCAGCAGTTTCAAAGCGGACTATGGCTACACCTTC CASSFKADYGYTF
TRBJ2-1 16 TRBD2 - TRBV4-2 TGTGCCAGCAGCCGGACTAGCGGGAGTACGGACAATGAGCAGTTCTTC CASSRTSGSTDNEQFF